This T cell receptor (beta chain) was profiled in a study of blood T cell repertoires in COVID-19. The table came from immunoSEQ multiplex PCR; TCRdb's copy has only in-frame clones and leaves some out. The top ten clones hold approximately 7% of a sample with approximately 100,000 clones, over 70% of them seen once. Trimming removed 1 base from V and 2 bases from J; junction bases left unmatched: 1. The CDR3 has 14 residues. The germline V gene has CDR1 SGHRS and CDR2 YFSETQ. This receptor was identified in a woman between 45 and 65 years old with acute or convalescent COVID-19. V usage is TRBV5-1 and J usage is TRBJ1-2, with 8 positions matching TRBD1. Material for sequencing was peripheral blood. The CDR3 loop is CASSLRQGNYGYTF. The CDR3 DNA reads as TGCGCCAGCAGCTTGAGACAGGGGAACTATGGCTACACCTTC.